The TCR beta chain under discussion was sequenced for a study of T cell repertoires in cytomegalovirus infection. Remarks on this clonotype: Its specificity is not known.

This CDR3 comprises 13 residues. V lost 2 bases and J 5 bases, leaving 10 bases between the germline ends. CDR1 is SGHTA, CDR2 FQGNSA, per germline. TCRdb re-analysed the reads in MiXCR, keeping a single row per CDR3 protein. The data hold approximately 590,000 distinct CDR3 sequences, with almost 40% observed a single time. The source of this sequence is a human donor in good health (CMV status not recorded). Some clones in this sample may be carry-over from other donors' samples. Here the sequenced sample was cultured PBMCs, taken from culture after CMV antigen stimulation. The chain couples TRBV7-2 to TRBJ2-7; D gene ambiguous. CDR3 loop: CASSLSPGNEQYF. Here the CDR3 DNA reads TGTGCCAGCAGCTTATCCCCTGGGAACGAGCAGTACTTC.